The text below deals with one T cell receptor (beta chain). Its antigen is still unknown. The sample comes from a study of T cells expressing NK-cell markers. The overall study: Source material for TCR beta repertoires consisted of sorted CD3+CD56+NKG2C+, CD3+CD56+NKG2C- and CD3+CD56-NKG2C+ T cells. Study-level points and caveats: There were a handful of donors in whom these clonotypes also led the CD3+CD56-NKG2C+ fraction.

It was by 5'RACE template switching with UMIs that TCR beta cDNA was made. TCRdb re-called the 5' RACE reads and shows each CDR3 protein once, DNA omitted. Here the sample table reports under 600,000 distinct CDR3 sequences. This TCR derives from a woman aged 45-60 years in good health. The sample consisted of blood T cells: a sorted CD56 or NKG2C T cell subset, CD4+ or CD8+ T cells, or bulk PBMC T cells (not recorded which).

The CDR3: CASSQDRAPREANNEQFF. The chain links TRBV4-2 to TRBJ2-1; the D call of TRBD1 rests on TCRdb alone, since no DNA is present to check it. This CDR3 has 18 residues. Germline CDR1 reads LGHNA; CDR2 reads YNFKEQ.